The 31 T cell receptor beta chains below were found in one sample sequenced in a study of blood T cell repertoires in COVID-19 (dated by TCRdb to about 2020). Receptor amplification or capture employed the immunoSEQ multiplex PCR assay. In TCRdb, the immuneACCESS table is reduced to in-frame sequences with V and J assigned. These tables do not hold every clone; where another copy was compared, an unresolved V gene accounts for under half, and the others remain unexplained. The sample profile shows tens of thousands of clones; around 90% of them were found once. In total, the top ten clones hold more than 4.5% of the sample. Sequenced material: peripheral blood. These receptors originate from a man aged 50 to 59 with acute or convalescent COVID-19.

V is TRBV5-5 and J is TRBJ1-1, with D perhaps TRBD1 (6 bases). V was shortened by 2 bases and J by 2 bases, with 10 bases between the two germline ends. Germline V gene sequence: CDR1 SGHKS, CDR2 YYEKEE (reference sequence). This CDR3 contains 14 residues. The CDR3 spells CASSFLGGNTEAFF. CDR3 nucleotide sequence: TGTGCCAGCAGCTTTTTAGGGGGAAACACTGAAGCTTTCTTT.

This chain joins TRBV7-9 and TRBJ2-4, with D maybe TRBD1 (6 bases). Looked up from germline, CDR1 is SEHNR and CDR2 is FQNEAQ (reference sequence). The CDR3 is 14 residues long. Trimming took off 4 bases at V and 1 base at J, with 8 bases between the two ends. CDR3 sequence reads: CASSSDRAKNIQYF. The DNA of the CDR3 is TGTGCCAGCAGCTCTGACAGGGCCAAAAACATTCAGTACTTC.

The chain employs TRBV6-1 and TRBJ2-1; TRBD2 aligns across 10 bases. Germline V gene lookup returns CDR1 MNHNS and CDR2 SASEGT. Trimming cost V 2 bases and J 7 bases; bases outside gene matches: 8. The CDR3 has 16 amino acids. The chain's CDR3 is CASSETAGGLVNEQFF. CDR3 sequence (DNA): TGTGCCAGCAGTGAAACAGCGGGAGGGTTGGTTAATGAGCAGTTCTTC.

CDR3 amino acids: CASTGTRYTGELFF. DNA of the CDR3: TGTGCCAGTACCGGGACTAGGTACACCGGGGAGCTGTTTTTT. The chain has TRBV2 and TRBJ2-2; 8 bases map to TRBD2. The junction had 6 bases not matched to a gene; V was cut back by 9 bases and J by 3 bases. The CDR3 extends over 14 amino acids. Germline V gene lookup returns CDR1 SNHLY and CDR2 FYNNEI.

The rearrangement uses TRBV5-1 and TRBJ2-7, with a possible D match to TRBD1 (7 bases). The CDR3 covers 14 residues. Germline V gives CDR1 SGHRS, CDR2 YFSETQ. V lost 3 bases and J lost 3, with 13 bases in between. In nucleotides, the CDR3 is TGCGCCAGCAGCTCTAGACAGGGACTCTACGAGCAGTACTTC. Residues: CASSSRQGLYEQYF.

CDR3 nucleotides: TGTGCCACCAGTGAAGGTGGCTGGCAGACAAGCTACGAGCAGTACTTC. Encoded protein: CATSEGGWQTSYEQYF. The rearrangement links TRBV24-1 to TRBJ2-7; D ambiguous. V was shortened by 4 bases and J by 3 bases, with 18 bases between the two germline ends. CDR1 is KGHDR and CDR2 is SFDVKD in the germline V gene. The CDR3 is 16 amino acids.

The rearrangement links TRBV7-6 to TRBJ2-1; D unresolved. CDR3 length: 15 amino acids. With 2 bases removed from V and 3 bases from J, the gap between germline ends came to 11 bases. Germline V gives CDR1 SGHVS, CDR2 FNYEAQ. CDR3 region: CASSLKYSVYNEQFF. As DNA, the CDR3 is TGTGCCAGCAGCTTAAAATATTCTGTCTACAATGAGCAGTTCTTC.

This chain links TRBV10-1 with TRBJ2-7, with a weak D call TRBD1 (5 bases). Germline V gene lookup returns CDR1 WNHNN and CDR2 SYGVQD (reference sequence). The CDR3 runs to 16 residues. V shed 3 bases and J shed 4 bases, with 19 bases lying between them. CDR3 coding DNA: TGCGCCAGCAGTGATGGTGGGCAGGGCCCAGGGTACGAGCAGTACTTC. Translated: CASSDGGQGPGYEQYF.

The chain carries TRBV6-1 and TRBJ2-1; a weak D match, TRBD2 (6 bases). V was clipped by 4 bases and J by 3 bases, with 16 bases between them. The CDR3 has 16 amino acids. Looked up from germline, CDR1 is MNHNS and CDR2 is SASEGT. The CDR3 sequence: CASSAWGVGFYNEQFF. The CDR3 DNA reads TGTGCCAGCAGTGCTTGGGGGGTCGGGTTCTACAATGAGCAGTTCTTC.

This rearrangement joins TRBV6-5 to TRBJ2-5; a possible D gene is TRBD2 (5 bases). This CDR3 is built from 16 residues. Trimming removed 0 bases at V and 2 bases at J, with 13 bases between. The germline V gene has CDR1 MNHEY and CDR2 SVGAGI. The CDR3 protein is CASSYSRVARQETQYF. The CDR3 nucleotides read TGTGCCAGCAGTTACTCGAGGGTAGCTAGGCAAGAGACCCAGTACTTC.

The chain is built from TRBV25-1 and TRBJ2-1; D may be TRBD2 (5 bases). The CDR3 consists of 14 residues. Germline V lookup: CDR1 MGHDK, CDR2 SYGVNS. The ends were cut back, 4 bases at V and 1 base at J, with 8 bases in the middle. The CDR3 loop is CASSGTRSYNEQFF. For the CDR3, the DNA is TGTGCCAGCAGTGGAACTAGGTCCTACAATGAGCAGTTCTTC. The whole variable domain, remainder taken from reference TRBV25-1 and TRBJ2-1, is EADIYQTPRYLVIGTGKKITLECSQTMGHDKMYWYQQDPGMELHLIHYSYGVNSTEKGDLSSESTVSRIRTEHFPLTLESARPSHTSQYLCASSGTRSYNEQFFGPGTRLTVL.

The rearrangement joins TRBV6-4 to TRBJ2-3, with 8 positions matching TRBD2. Germline V CDR1 and CDR2: MRHNA, SNTAGT. Trimming took 5 bases from V and 3 from J; bases not matched to a gene: 4. The CDR3 covers 14 residues. The CDR3 bases are TGTGCCAGCAGTCTCGGACTAGCAACAGATACGCAGTATTTT. Its protein is CASSLGLATDTQYF.

The chain recombines TRBV25-1 with TRBJ1-1; the D gene is possibly TRBD1 (5 bases). This CDR3 spans 18 amino acids. Germline V gene lookup returns CDR1 MGHDK and CDR2 SYGVNS. The V and J ends lost 0 bases and 4 bases respectively, with 21 bases between them. The chain's CDR3 is CASSEYFYSGGKVTEAFF. The CDR3, as DNA: TGTGCCAGCAGTGAATATTTTTACTCCGGGGGGAAGGTCACTGAAGCTTTCTTT.

The V call is TRBV5-1, the J call TRBJ2-3; TRBD2 might be the D (6 bases). Trimming removed 4 bases from V and 3 bases from J, with 12 bases in between. Germline loops: CDR1 SGHRS, CDR2 YFSETQ. This CDR3 contains 14 residues. CDR3 in DNA: TGCGCCAGCAGCAATAGCGGTGGAACAGATACGCAGTATTTT. This codes for CASSNSGGTDTQYF.

The chain recombines TRBV5-1 with TRBJ2-6, with 10 bases aligning to TRBD1. Germline CDR1 reads SGHRS; CDR2 reads YFSETQ. The CDR3 sequence is 17 residues long. V trimming: 4 bases; J trimming: 0 bases; junction bases outside the gene matches: 4. In DNA form, the CDR3 reads TGCGCCAGCAGCAAGGACAGGGGGGACTCTGGGGCCAACGTCCTGACTTTC. This codes for CASSKDRGDSGANVLTF.

The genes are TRBV18 and TRBJ1-2; D not resolved. CDR1 KGHSH and CDR2 LQKENI come from the germline V gene. V lost 3 bases and J 3 bases, leaving 11 bases between the germline ends. The CDR3 has 14 amino acids. For the CDR3, the DNA is TGTGCCAGCTCACCCCGGGAGGCCGACTATGGCTACACCTTC. Protein product: CASSPREADYGYTF.

The chain couples TRBV24-1 to TRBJ2-3; 12 bases align to TRBD2. CDR1 KGHDR and CDR2 SFDVKD come from the germline V gene. The CDR3 consists of 14 residues. Unmatched junction bases numbered 8, after V lost 6 bases and J lost 11 bases. As DNA, the CDR3 is TGTGCCACCAGTCGGGGGACTAGCGGGCTCAAGCAGTATTTT. It is translated as CATSRGTSGLKQYF.

V is TRBV30 and J is TRBJ1-2; D unresolved. The CDR3 totals 12 residues. Trimming cost V 0 bases and J 4 bases, with 6 bases left between them. Germline V gene lookup returns CDR1 GTSNPN and CDR2 SVGIG (reference sequence). The CDR3 reads CAWSVSSYGYTF. Written as DNA, the CDR3 is TGTGCCTGGAGTGTGTCGAGCTATGGCTACACCTTC.

J is TRBJ2-3 and V is TRBV5-4; tentatively, D is TRBD2 (6 bases). Trimming took off 1 base at V and 2 bases at J, with 17 bases between the two ends. The CDR3 is made up of 17 amino acids. Germline V CDR1 and CDR2: SGHNT, YYREEE (reference sequence). The CDR3 protein is CASSLRGGSWLTDTQYF. The CDR3 bases are TGTGCCAGCAGCTTGAGGGGAGGTAGTTGGCTCACAGATACGCAGTATTTT.

This clone was recorded a few times. J is TRBJ1-4 and V is TRBV27; 10 nucleotides match TRBD1. Looked up from germline, CDR1 is MNHEY and CDR2 is SMNVEV (reference sequence). V shed 3 bases, J shed 4 bases, and the junction held 8 bases outside the gene matches. The CDR3 extends over 17 amino acids. The CDR3 spells CASSFRDRGSSNEKLFF. The CDR3 DNA is TGTGCCAGCAGTTTTCGGGACAGGGGTTCGAGTAATGAAAAACTGTTTTTT.

This chain links TRBV6-6 with TRBJ1-1, with unresolved D. Germline V gene lookup returns CDR1 MNHNY and CDR2 SVGAGI (reference sequence). The ends were cut back, 6 bases at V and 1 base at J, with 30 bases in the middle. The CDR3 is made up of 20 amino acids. The CDR3 bases are TGTGCCAGCAGCCTTACAGAACCCTCGATGGGCCGTTTTCGGAACACTGAAGCTTTCTTT. Protein product: CASSLTEPSMGRFRNTEAFF.

The rearrangement links TRBV24-1 to TRBJ1-2; TRBD1 agrees at 7 bases. This CDR3 spans 14 amino acids. Germline V CDR1 and CDR2: KGHDR, SFDVKD. J gave up 4 bases and V 3 bases, and 4 bases lay outside the gene matches. The CDR3 DNA reads TGTGCCACCAGTGATCCGACAGGGTCCTATGGCTACACCTTC. As protein: CATSDPTGSYGYTF.

The V call is TRBV5-1, the J call TRBJ1-5; TRBD1 agrees at 7 bases. The V segment lost 3 bases and the J segment 2 bases; nucleotides outside the gene matches: 5. Germline CDR1 and CDR2: SGHRS and YFSETQ. This CDR3 spans 15 amino acids. Here the CDR3 DNA reads TGCGCCAGCAGCTCGGGACAGCCCGGCAATCAGCCCCAGCATTTT. Protein product: CASSSGQPGNQPQHF.

V usage is TRBV6-5 and J usage is TRBJ1-1; D perhaps matches TRBD1 (6 bases). CDR1 and CDR2 from the germline V gene are MNHEY and SVGAGI. V shed 3 bases and J shed 4 bases, with 18 bases lying between them. This CDR3 has 16 amino acids. The CDR3 nucleotides are TGTGCCAGCAGTTATACGAGCCAGGGGAAGGGCACTGAAGCTTTCTTT. Its protein is CASSYTSQGKGTEAFF.

The chain uses TRBV11-2 and TRBJ2-2; 8 bases align to TRBD1. The V and J ends lost 9 bases and 1 base, in that order; junction bases with no gene match: 7. The CDR3 totals 15 residues. CDR1 is SGHAT and CDR2 is FQNNGV in the germline V gene. Here the CDR3 DNA reads TGTGCCAGTACACCGGGACAGGTGAACACCGGGGAGCTGTTTTTT. It encodes CASTPGQVNTGELFF.

This sequence joins TRBV14 and TRBJ2-2; D is perhaps TRBD1 (6 bases). CDR1 and CDR2 (germline): SGHDN, FVKESK. V was shortened by 3 bases and J by 6 bases, with 11 bases between the two germline ends. The CDR3 spans 14 residues. CDR3 loop: CASSQFGQSGELFF. CDR3 bases: TGTGCCAGCAGCCAGTTTGGACAGTCCGGGGAGCTGTTTTTT.

This CDR3 reads CASSLGPSRDTIYF. The CDR3 DNA follows: TGTGCCAGCAGCTTAGGGCCCTCTCGGGACACCATATATTTT. The J gene is TRBJ1-3, the V gene TRBV7-9; D gene unclear. The ends were cut back, 1 base at V and 8 bases at J, with 12 bases in the middle. The CDR3 runs 14 residues. CDR1 SEHNR and CDR2 FQNEAQ come from the germline V gene (reference sequence).

J is TRBJ2-1 and V is TRBV20-1; TRBD2 might be the D (5 bases). Germline CDR1 reads DFQATT; CDR2 reads SNEGSKA (reference sequence). Trimming stripped 3 bases from V and 8 bases from J, with 14 bases between. This CDR3 is 13 amino acids long. The CDR3: CSASGRVNDEQFF. The CDR3, as DNA: TGCAGTGCTAGTGGGCGGGTGAACGATGAGCAGTTCTTC.

The chain links TRBV11-2 to TRBJ1-2; D not resolved. The germline V and J ends were trimmed by 2 bases and 0 bases, with 10 bases remaining between them. Germline CDR1 SGHAT, CDR2 FQNNGV. This CDR3 has 15 residues. Written as DNA, the CDR3 is TGTGCCAGCAGCTTATTAGCAGATTCTAACTATGGCTACACCTTC. As protein: CASSLLADSNYGYTF. Using reference TRBV11-2 and TRBJ1-2 for the parts outside the CDR3, the full variable domain is EAGVAQSPRYKIIEKRQSVAFWCNPISGHATLYWYQQILGQGPKLLIQFQNNGVVDDSQLPKDRFSAERLKGVDSTLKIQPAKLEDSAVYLCASSLLADSNYGYTFGSGTRLTVV.

This chain uses TRBV30 with TRBJ2-2, with 7 positions matching TRBD2. The germline V gene has CDR1 GTSNPN and CDR2 SVGIG (reference sequence). The CDR3 has 17 amino acids. The trim removed 0 bases at V and 4 bases at J, leaving 11 bases unmatched. CDR3 protein: CAWSVLAGARLTGELFF. CDR3 nucleotide sequence: TGTGCCTGGAGTGTACTGGCGGGAGCCCGTCTCACCGGGGAGCTGTTTTTT.

V and J are TRBV30 and TRBJ1-1; no firm D call. The V and J ends lost 1 base and 7 bases respectively, with 4 bases between them. In germline, CDR1 is GTSNPN, CDR2 SVGIG (reference sequence). The CDR3 has 10 residues. The CDR3 coding sequence is TGTGCCTGGAGTGACTGTGAAGCTTTCTTT. Translated: CAWSDCEAFF.